These 20 T cell receptor beta chains were all obtained from the same sample, sequenced in a study of regulatory T cells in long-lasting Graves disease (dated by TCRdb to 2020 to 2023). Taken with the paper, the label for time point translates to: newly diagnosed GD, antithyroid drugs for less than 3 months. For both TCR sequencing and RNA sequencing, RNA was extracted from PBMCs in TRIzol. Libraries were prepared through multiplex PCR. Sequencing instrument: Illumina HiSeq 4000. To build TCR beta libraries, CDR3 regions were amplified by Arm-PCR using iRepertoire HTBI primers. TCRdb reprocessing: public reads trimmed at Q25 with fastp, clones called with MiXCR, in-frame beta chains kept. Rows are unified per CDR3 protein, each entry keeping the most common DNA and genes. This sample gives around 450,000 distinct CDR3 sequences in total; about 17% of them show up just once. The ten largest account for 10% to 15% of the sample.

The sample also formed part of further work on T cells in Graves' hyperthyroidism and ophthalmopathy.

The specimen was peripheral blood mononuclear cells (PBMCs), collected at new diagnosis, from a patient treated with antithyroid drugs. These receptors all come from a middle-aged man with Graves disease. Donor details come from another sample of the same person, matched by shared clones.

This clonotype came up many times. The genes are TRBV20-1 and TRBJ2-5; D is ambiguous. V lost 1 base and J lost 1, with 10 bases in between. There are 14 residues in the CDR3. Per the germline V gene, CDR1 is DFQATT and CDR2 is SNEGSKA (reference sequence). DNA of the CDR3: TGCAGTGCTAGAGTTGTGGGAACCCAAGAGACCCAGTACTTC. Amino acid sequence: CSARVVGTQETQYF.

The table lists this clonotype with many counts. The V and J genes are TRBV28 and TRBJ2-1; D may be TRBD1 (5 bases). V lost 3 bases, J lost 3 bases, and 12 bases lay in between. Germline CDR1 MDHEN, CDR2 SYDVKM. The CDR3 contains 15 residues. The CDR3 DNA reads as TGTGCCAGCAGTTTCCCAGGGTTTAGCTACAATGAGCAGTTCTTC. Translating gives CASSFPGFSYNEQFF.

This clonotype has just a few counts. CDR3 amino acids: CSARDQREGPAKQFF. As DNA, the CDR3 is TGCAGTGCTAGAGATCAGCGGGAGGGCCCAGCAAAGCAGTTCTTC. The chain joins TRBV20-1 to TRBJ2-1; 10 bases fit TRBD2. This CDR3 contains 15 residues. Germline V gene lookup returns CDR1 DFQATT and CDR2 SNEGSKA (reference sequence). Germline trimming cut 0 bases from V and 11 bases from J; bases unmatched to any gene: 10.

This clonotype has ten or more counts. V usage is TRBV2 and J usage is TRBJ2-1; D is undetermined. The DNA matches TRBJ2-5 better at its end, which makes the J call doubtful. Germline V gene sequence: CDR1 SNHLY, CDR2 FYNNEI. The CDR3 length is 13 residues. CDR3 amino acids: CASHLDSGETQYF. For the CDR3, the DNA is TGTGCCAGCCATCTCGATTCGGGAGAGACCCAGTACTTC.

This clonotype was seen at least ten times. The chain has TRBV6-1 and TRBJ2-1, with D possibly being TRBD1 (5 bases). The CDR3 totals 16 residues. CDR1 and CDR2 (germline): MNHNS, SASEGT. V lost 6 bases to trimming and J lost 8 bases, with 23 bases between them. CDR3 in DNA: TGTGCCAGCAGACCCTTCTATCAGGGAAGTATGCATGAGCAGTTCTTC. This sequence encodes CASRPFYQGSMHEQFF.

The V and J genes are TRBV12-3 or TRBV12-4 and TRBJ1-1; the D gene is possibly TRBD1 (5 bases). Deletions cut 4 bases from V and 11 bases from J, with 14 bases between. The CDR3 runs 12 residues. The DNA for the CDR3 is TGTGCCAGCAGTTCCACAGGAGCCAGGGCTTTCTTT. It is translated as CASSSTGARAFF.

Many counts were recorded for this clonotype. This chain uses TRBV28 with TRBJ1-2; the match to TRBD1 covers 9 bases. CDR1 is MDHEN, CDR2 SYDVKM, per germline. The CDR3 loop spans 13 amino acids. The trim removed 4 bases at V and 7 bases at J, leaving 4 bases unmatched. The CDR3 loop reads CASSSPGQGGYTF. The CDR3 coding sequence is TGTGCCAGCAGTTCTCCGGGACAGGGTGGCTACACCTTC.

The V and J genes are TRBV5-6 and TRBJ1-1; possible D gene TRBD1, 6 bases. Germline lookup yields CDR1 SGHDT and CDR2 YYEEEE. Trimming stripped 3 bases from V and 3 bases from J, with 12 bases between. The CDR3 is made up of 14 amino acids. Here the CDR3 DNA reads TGTGCCAGCAGCTCAGGGGTTAAGCACACTGAAGCTTTCTTT. Translated, it gives CASSSGVKHTEAFF.

This clonotype has a count of ten or more. CDR3 region: CASSLSAGIAVEQFF. The CDR3 DNA is TGTGCCAGCAGCTTATCGGCGGGAATCGCGGTTGAGCAGTTCTTC. The chain recombines TRBV11-2 with TRBJ2-1; TRBD2 might be the D (6 bases). V lost 2 bases to trimming and J lost 9 bases, with 17 bases between them. The CDR3 contains 15 residues. Per germline, CDR1 SGHAT and CDR2 FQNNGV.

This clonotype was counted between two and nine times. The gene calls are TRBV5-1 and TRBJ2-7; D unresolved. Per the germline V gene, CDR1 is SGHRS and CDR2 is YFSETQ. The ends were cut back, 4 bases at V and 2 bases at J, with 22 bases in the middle. This CDR3 comprises 17 residues. CDR3 region: CASSLVVDFTVPYEQYF. CDR3 nucleotides: TGCGCCAGCAGCCTTGTGGTCGATTTTACCGTCCCCTACGAGCAGTACTTC.

The chain has TRBV4-1 and TRBJ1-6; D gene unclear. The CDR3 spans 16 residues. Per the germline V gene, CDR1 is MGHRA and CDR2 is YSYEKL. The V end was cut by 7 bases, the J end by 0 bases, with 13 bases between. CDR3 in amino acids: CASTFIRSSYNSPLHF. Here the CDR3 DNA reads TGCGCCAGCACCTTTATCCGGAGCTCCTATAATTCACCCCTCCACTTT.

This clonotype was seen many times. The chain uses TRBV11-2 and TRBJ2-7; no definite D call. The CDR3 is made up of 13 amino acids. V dropped 5 bases and J dropped 1 base, with 9 bases sitting between them. Germline values: CDR1 SGHAT, CDR2 FQNNGV. The CDR3 here is CASSQVGSYEQYF. CDR3 DNA: TGTGCCAGCAGCCAAGTAGGTTCCTACGAGCAGTACTTC.

Note on this clonotype: A far bigger clonotype differs at one base, so this is likely a read error. The chain recombines TRBV12-3 or TRBV12-4 with TRBJ2-5; 9 bases align to TRBD2. There are 18 residues in the CDR3. V trimming: 2 bases; J trimming: 11 bases; junction bases outside the gene matches: 21. In DNA form, the CDR3 reads TGTGCCAGCAGTTTATCTCCCAAGTTTAGCGGGAGTGATGATGAGCAGTACTTC. Translating it yields CASSLSPKFSGSDDEQYF.

This clonotype was detected only a few times. The J gene is TRBJ2-6, the V gene TRBV19, with TRBD1 as a possible D gene (5 bases). The CDR3 extends over 15 amino acids. The V and J ends lost 7 bases and 12 bases respectively, with 22 bases between them. Germline values: CDR1 LNHDA, CDR2 SQIVND (reference sequence). The CDR3 DNA sequence: TGTGCCAGTACCCTAACTCTGAGCAGGGTAGCCGTCCTGACTTTC. It translates to CASTLTLSRVAVLTF.

The chain uses TRBV5-4 and TRBJ2-2; TRBD2 matches 10 bases. Germline V lookup: CDR1 SGHNT, CDR2 YYREEE (reference sequence). The CDR3 runs 15 residues. V dropped 0 bases and J dropped 5; count of bases not matched to a gene: 1. The CDR3 here is CASSLEAGGTGELFF. CDR3 DNA sequence: TGTGCCAGCAGCTTGGAAGCGGGAGGGACCGGGGAGCTGTTTTTT.

This clonotype was seen ten or more times. This chain links TRBV28 with TRBJ2-1; either TRBD1 or TRBD2 may fit D (5 bases each). Germline CDR1 is MDHEN and CDR2 is SYDVKM. V shed 8 bases and J shed 6 bases, with 11 bases lying between them. This CDR3 has 12 residues. The CDR3 protein is CASGTMGNEQFF. The CDR3 DNA sequence: TGTGCCAGCGGGACCATGGGCAATGAGCAGTTCTTC.

The V gene is TRBV5-1, the J gene TRBJ2-2; TRBD2 matches 11 bases. The germline V gene has CDR1 SGHRS and CDR2 YFSETQ. With 7 bases clipped from V and 4 bases from J, the junction kept 9 bases outside the gene matches. The CDR3 spans 16 residues. The CDR3 sequence: CASGGTSGGGTGELFF. The CDR3 DNA is TGCGCCAGCGGCGGCACTAGCGGGGGCGGCACCGGGGAGCTGTTTTTT.

This clonotype came up many times. The chain couples TRBV27 to TRBJ2-5; 10 bases are a match to TRBD2. The CDR3 totals 16 residues. V gave up 5 bases and J gave up 0 bases; unmatched junction bases: 6. The germline V gene encodes CDR1 MNHEY and CDR2 SMNVEV (reference sequence). Written as DNA, the CDR3 is TGTGCCAGCAGTCCATTAGCGGGGGGAGACCAAGAGACCCAGTACTTC. Translation gives CASSPLAGGDQETQYF.

A word on this clonotype: It is likely a read error: a sequence one base away is far more abundant. The V and J genes are TRBV11-2 and TRBJ2-1; D tentatively reads TRBD1 or TRBD2 (5 bases each). CDR1 and CDR2 from the germline V gene are SGHAT and FQNNGV. Trimming took off 1 base at V and 10 bases at J, with 11 bases between the two ends. The CDR3 loop spans 13 amino acids. DNA of the CDR3: TGTGCCAGCAGCTTAGTGGGGCCGGGGGAGCAGTTCTTC. Its protein is CASSLVGPGEQFF.

This clonotype came up a few times. This rearrangement joins TRBV4-1 to TRBJ2-1; the match to TRBD2 covers 14 bases. CDR1 and CDR2 (germline): MGHRA, YSYEKL. J gave up 5 bases and V 6 bases, and 9 bases lay outside the gene matches. The CDR3 runs 17 residues. CDR3 amino acids: CASRYGTSGRGHNEQFF. The CDR3 DNA reads as TGCGCCAGCAGGTATGGGACTAGCGGGAGAGGCCACAATGAGCAGTTCTTC.